One and the same sample provided the 27 T cell receptor beta chains below, sequenced in a study of Ad26.COV2.S vaccination and SARS-CoV-2 variants. Treatment of the sample: approximately 18 received Ad26.COV2.S at low or high dose, single or two shots; roughly five received placebo; per-sample allocation not given. Sampling was performed 63 days after the first vaccine or placebo injection. This table comes from immunoSEQ multiplex PCR, and its TCRdb copy is limited to in-frame clones, with some not included. The sample includes fewer than 600,000 clones, 80% to 90% of them seen just once. The starting material was peripheral blood, obtained in a trial of Ad26.COV2.S vaccine versus placebo. The receptor source for this set is a person between 18 and 65 years old who received the Ad26.COV2.S COVID-19 vaccine or a placebo.

The V call is TRBV9, the J call TRBJ1-1, with D possibly TRBD1 on 5 matching bases. Between the trimmed V and J ends, which lost 0 bases and 6 bases, there was a span of 12 bases. The CDR3 has 14 residues. The germline V gene encodes CDR1 SGDLS and CDR2 YYNGEE. The CDR3, as DNA: TGTGCCAGCAGCGTAGTTTCGGAGGGGTCTGAAGCTTTCTTT. Translation: CASSVVSEGSEAFF.

The genes are TRBV5-1 and TRBJ1-2; no reliable D call. V was trimmed by 4 bases and J by 2 bases, leaving 15 bases between them. The germline V gene has CDR1 SGHRS and CDR2 YFSETQ. This CDR3 region has 15 residues. The CDR3 DNA reads as TGCGCCAGCAGCCTAAACCCAGGTGGCAACTATGGCTACACCTTC. Translating gives CASSLNPGGNYGYTF. The full variable domain, in which reference TRBV5-1 and TRBJ1-2 provide the parts outside the CDR3, is KAGVTQTPRYLIKTRGQQVTLSCSPISGHRSVSWYQQTPGQGLQFLFEYFSETQRNKGNFPGRFSGRQFSNSRSEMNVSTLELGDSALYLCASSLNPGGNYGYTFGSGTRLTVV.

This clone was detected ten times or more. CDR3 bases: TGTGCCAGCAGTTTGTGGGTTTTGGGGACAGCATCCACCGGGGAGCTGTTTTTT. It yields the protein CASSLWVLGTASTGELFF. V gene TRBV27 combines with J gene TRBJ2-2; 7 bases match TRBD1. Unmatched junction bases numbered 14, after V lost 3 bases and J lost 4 bases. Per germline, CDR1 MNHEY and CDR2 SMNVEV (reference sequence). This CDR3 region has 18 residues.

The V and J genes are TRBV7-2 and TRBJ1-1; perhaps TRBD1 as D (5 bases). Germline V CDR1 and CDR2: SGHTA, FQGNSA. The V gene lost 3 bases and the J gene lost 3 bases, with 11 bases spanning the gap. The CDR3 totals 14 residues. The CDR3 sequence: CASSFRGMDTEAFF. The CDR3 nucleotides read TGTGCCAGCAGCTTCCGGGGGATGGACACTGAAGCTTTCTTT. Full variable domain (missing parts from reference TRBV7-2 and TRBJ1-1): GAGVSQSPSNKVTEKGKDVELRCDPISGHTALYWYRQSLGQGLEFLIYFQGNSAPDKSGLPSDRFSAERTGGSVSTLTIQRTQQEDSAVYLCASSFRGMDTEAFFGQGTRLTVV.

This clone was counted a single time. The V gene is TRBV24-1, the J gene TRBJ2-1, with TRBD2 matching over 11 bases. From germline, CDR1 is KGHDR and CDR2 SFDVKD. The CDR3 runs 15 residues. J was trimmed by 4 bases and V by 8 bases; bases with no gene match: 6. For the CDR3, the DNA is TGTGCCACCATGGACCCTAGCGGGAGGTACAATGAGCAGTTCTTC. Translated: CATMDPSGRYNEQFF.

This chain uses TRBV19 with TRBJ1-5; D may be TRBD1 (5 bases). This CDR3 has 15 residues. Germline-derived CDR1 and CDR2 are LNHDA and SQIVND (reference sequence). The V and J ends lost 7 bases and 3 bases respectively, with 16 bases between them. This CDR3 reads CASKNQGSLNQPQHF. The CDR3 DNA reads TGTGCCAGTAAGAATCAGGGCTCCCTCAATCAGCCCCAGCATTTT.

The V gene is TRBV7-8, the J gene TRBJ1-4; maybe TRBD1 (5 bases). The CDR3 is 17 amino acids. CDR1 SGHVS and CDR2 FQNEAQ come from the germline V gene. Trimming took off 4 bases at V and 0 bases at J, with 15 bases between the two ends. The CDR3 sequence is CASSSAGLVATNEKLFF. The CDR3, as DNA: TGTGCCAGCAGCTCGGCGGGACTAGTTGCAACTAATGAAAAACTGTTTTTT.

The genes are TRBV21-1 and TRBJ1-5. TRBV21-1 represents a pseudogene. The CDR3 covers 15 residues. CDR3 bases: TGTGCCAGCAGCAAATTGCGGGGGGGAGTCCAGCCCCAGCATTTT. It translates to CASSKLRGGVQPQHF.

This clone occurred a few times. V is TRBV5-1 and J is TRBJ2-7, with D uncertain. The germline V gene has CDR1 SGHRS and CDR2 YFSETQ. This CDR3 has 14 residues. V lost 0 bases and J 0 bases, leaving 7 bases between the germline ends. The CDR3 DNA reads as TGCGCCAGCAGCTTGGATACAAACTCCTACGAGCAGTACTTC. It is translated as CASSLDTNSYEQYF.

This clone was detected once. CDR3: CASAVDRQETQYF. The CDR3 DNA reads as TGCGCCAGCGCCGTGGACAGACAAGAGACCCAGTACTTC. The chain recombines TRBV5-1 with TRBJ2-5, with a tentative D call TRBD1 (6 bases). Germline V gene data show CDR1 as SGHRS and CDR2 as YFSETQ. This CDR3 contains 13 residues. V dropped 7 bases and J dropped 2 bases, with 12 bases sitting between them.

The sample holds one count of this clone. V and J are TRBV6-1 and TRBJ1-4; 8 bases agree with TRBD1. CDR3 size: 17 residues. The ends lost 2 bases at V and 9 bases at J; junction bases unmatched: 14. Germline V CDR1 and CDR2: MNHNS, SASEGT. CDR3 residues: CASSEWVPGQDMQKLFF. DNA of the CDR3: TGTGCCAGCAGTGAATGGGTCCCGGGACAGGATATGCAAAAACTGTTTTTT.

The rearrangement joins TRBV27 to TRBJ2-5, with D unclear. Per germline, CDR1 MNHEY and CDR2 SMNVEV (reference sequence). There are 13 residues in the CDR3. Trimming cost V 5 bases and J 5 bases, with 12 bases left between them. CDR3 bases: TGTGCCAGCAGTCCCCGTCGTGGGGAGACCCAGTACTTC. It is translated as CASSPRRGETQYF.

This chain uses TRBV4-1 with TRBJ2-1; 12 bases fit TRBD2. CDR3 size: 15 residues. Trimming at V came to 1 base and at J to 9 bases, leaving 4 bases not matched to a gene. Germline V lookup: CDR1 MGHRA, CDR2 YSYEKL. CDR3 bases: TGCGCCAGCAGCCAAGGACTAGCGGGAGTCCTTGAGCAGTTCTTC. Its translation is CASSQGLAGVLEQFF.

The V gene is TRBV6-5, the J gene TRBJ2-1, with a weak D call TRBD1 (7 bases). The V end was cut by 6 bases, the J end by 7 bases, with 19 bases between. Germline values: CDR1 MNHEY, CDR2 SVGAGI. CDR3 length: 15 residues. The CDR3 region is CASSATGLRENEQFF. CDR3 nucleotide sequence: TGTGCCAGCAGCGCGACAGGGTTACGGGAGAATGAGCAGTTCTTC.

This chain links TRBV27 with TRBJ2-7, with D unresolved. This CDR3 is built from 16 residues. With 6 bases removed from V and 0 bases from J, the gap between germline ends came to 18 bases. Germline CDR1 is MNHEY and CDR2 is SMNVEV (reference sequence). The CDR3 sequence: CASRSSRLGSSYEQYF. The CDR3 nucleotides are TGTGCCAGCAGGTCATCCCGACTCGGAAGCTCCTACGAGCAGTACTTC.

V gene TRBV7-3 combines with J gene TRBJ1-1; a possible D gene is TRBD1 (5 bases). Germline V gene sequence: CDR1 SGHTA, CDR2 FQGTGA. The germline V and J ends were trimmed by 4 bases and 4 bases, with 10 bases remaining between them. The CDR3 is 13 amino acids. The CDR3 reads CASSSGQATEAFF. Written as DNA, the CDR3 is TGTGCCAGCAGCTCCGGACAAGCCACTGAAGCTTTCTTT.

The rearrangement links TRBV3-1 (or the pseudogene TRBV3-2) to TRBJ1-1; D gene ambiguous. Germline CDR1 and CDR2: LGHDT and YNNKEL (reference sequence). V was trimmed by 6 bases and J by 3 bases, leaving 8 bases between them. The CDR3 extends over 12 amino acids. For the CDR3, the DNA is TGTGCCAGCAGGGCGACGGACACTGAAGCTTTCTTT. Translation gives CASRATDTEAFF.

This clone was observed a single time. The CDR3: CASSEGGLTNEKLFF. In nucleotides, the CDR3 is TGTGCCAGCAGTGAAGGAGGGCTGACTAATGAAAAACTGTTTTTT. The rearrangement uses TRBV2 and TRBJ1-4; no firm D call. The germline V and J ends were trimmed by 1 base and 2 bases, with 8 bases remaining between them. In germline, CDR1 is SNHLY, CDR2 FYNNEI. The CDR3 contains 15 residues. The full variable domain, in which reference TRBV2 and TRBJ1-4 provide the parts outside the CDR3, is EPEVTQTPSHQVTQMGQEVILRCVPISNHLYFYWYRQILGQKVEFLVSFYNNEISEKSEIFDDQFSVERPDGSNFTLKIRSTKLEDSAMYFCASSEGGLTNEKLFFGSGTQLSVL.

This clone was seen just once. The chain recombines TRBV19 with TRBJ1-4, with 8 bases matching TRBD1. This CDR3 comprises 16 residues. V was pared by 1 base and J by 2 bases, with 3 bases of the junction left unmatched. Germline-derived CDR1 and CDR2 are LNHDA and SQIVND (reference sequence). The CDR3 sequence: CASSIGTGRTNEKLFF. The CDR3 DNA reads as TGTGCCAGTAGTATAGGGACAGGGAGGACTAATGAAAAACTGTTTTTT.

V and J are TRBV7-8 and TRBJ1-2, with 7 bases matching TRBD1. The CDR3 runs 14 residues. Per the germline V gene, CDR1 is SGHVS and CDR2 is FQNEAQ. Unmatched junction bases numbered 7, after V lost 1 base and J lost 8 bases. The CDR3 sequence: CASSLGRGDLGYTF. In DNA, the CDR3 is TGTGCCAGCAGCTTAGGCAGGGGGGATTTGGGCTACACCTTC.

The chain couples TRBV27 to TRBJ1-4; 7 positions agree with TRBD1. The CDR3 is made up of 15 amino acids. V lost 7 bases, J lost 6 bases, and 11 bases stayed unmatched. Germline V CDR1 and CDR2: MNHEY, SMNVEV (reference sequence). In DNA, the CDR3 is TGTGCCAGCACTACAACCGGGACAGATGATGAAAAACTGTTTTTT. This sequence encodes CASTTTGTDDEKLFF.

V usage is TRBV9 and J usage is TRBJ2-3; D may be TRBD1 (6 bases). The germline V gene has CDR1 SGDLS and CDR2 YYNGEE. Trimming removed 2 bases from V and 6 bases from J, with 13 bases in between. The CDR3 loop spans 14 amino acids. CDR3 region: CASSVSGAGDTQYF. The CDR3 DNA reads as TGTGCCAGCAGCGTTTCAGGGGCAGGGGATACGCAGTATTTT.

V gene TRBV7-9 combines with J gene TRBJ1-4, with TRBD1 matching over 11 bases. The V segment lost 3 bases and the J segment 8 bases; nucleotides outside the gene matches: 5. CDR3 size: 15 residues. Germline V CDR1 and CDR2: SEHNR, FQNEAQ (reference sequence). Here the CDR3 reads CASSFRGTGGEKLFF. Written as DNA, the CDR3 is TGTGCCAGCAGCTTTAGAGGGACAGGGGGGGAAAAACTGTTTTTT.

This clone occurred once. V and J are TRBV5-1 and TRBJ2-3; a possible D gene is TRBD2 (5 bases). Germline V CDR1 and CDR2: SGHRS, YFSETQ. The CDR3 consists of 14 residues. With 4 bases removed from V and 1 base from J, the gap between germline ends came to 10 bases. CDR3 region: CASSGERRTDTQYF. CDR3 coding DNA: TGCGCCAGCAGCGGGGAGAGGCGCACAGATACGCAGTATTTT.

The chain employs TRBV27 and TRBJ1-2, with TRBD1 identical over 9 bases. CDR1 and CDR2 (germline): MNHEY, SMNVEV (reference sequence). The CDR3 runs to 13 residues. Trimming removed 8 bases from V and 6 bases from J; junction bases left unmatched: 7. This CDR3 is CASGRGQGNGYTF. DNA of the CDR3: TGTGCCAGCGGGAGGGGACAGGGTAATGGCTACACCTTC.

The chain carries TRBV27 and TRBJ1-1; 10 bases map to TRBD1. J was trimmed by 1 base and V by 5 bases; bases with no gene match: 13. Germline CDR1 reads MNHEY; CDR2 reads SMNVEV (reference sequence). CDR3 length equals 18 residues. The CDR3 here is CASSHNTGTGVANTEAFF. For the CDR3, the DNA is TGTGCCAGCAGTCACAACACCGGGACAGGGGTAGCGAACACTGAAGCTTTCTTT.

V and J are TRBV7-6 and TRBJ2-1; 7 bases fit TRBD2. Germline CDR1 SGHVS, CDR2 FNYEAQ. V dropped 2 bases and J dropped 7; count of bases not matched to a gene: 17. The CDR3 runs 18 residues. CDR3 nucleotides: TGTGCCAGCAGCTTATCCGGGGGGTATTATAACGTTAGGAATGAGCAGTTCTTC. It specifies CASSLSGGYYNVRNEQFF. The full variable domain, completed using reference TRBV7-6 and TRBJ2-1, is GAGVSQSPRYKVTKRGQDVALRCDPISGHVSLYWYRQALGQGPEFLTYFNYEAQQDKSGLPNDRFSAERPEGSISTLTIQRTEQRDSAMYRCASSLSGGYYNVRNEQFFGPGTRLTVL.